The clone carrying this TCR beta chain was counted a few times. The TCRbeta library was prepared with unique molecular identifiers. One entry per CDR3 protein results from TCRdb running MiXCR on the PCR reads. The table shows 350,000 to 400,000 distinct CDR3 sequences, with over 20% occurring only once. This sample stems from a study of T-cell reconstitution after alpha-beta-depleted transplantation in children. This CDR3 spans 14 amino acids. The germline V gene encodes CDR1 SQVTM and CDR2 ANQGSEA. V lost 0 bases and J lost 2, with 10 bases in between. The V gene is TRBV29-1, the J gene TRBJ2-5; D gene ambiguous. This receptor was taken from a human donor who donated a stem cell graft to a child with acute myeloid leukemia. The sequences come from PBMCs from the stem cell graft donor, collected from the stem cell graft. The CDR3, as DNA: TGCAGCGTTGAAGATCTGCTGGGGCAAGAGACCCAGTACTTC. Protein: CSVEDLLGQETQYF.